This entry features one T cell receptor (beta chain) sequence. No antigen is known for it. Germline CDR1 MNHEY, CDR2 SVGAGI. This CDR3 region has 14 residues. V shed 6 bases and J 7 bases; nucleotides not matched to a gene: 9. Clones were sequenced by immunoSEQ multiplex PCR, and TCRdb holds only the in-frame ones, with some missing. This sample yields fewer than 45,000 clones, of which 76% are seen a single time; over 20% belongs to the top ten. This sample was taken from a study of OX40 agonist ivuxolimab in advanced cancers. Whole-study context: Every patient in dose escalation had hepatocellular carcinoma, melanoma, renal cell or head and neck cancer. General study points: On average, a greater number of expanded clones characterised CD8+ T cells relative to CD4+. Partial responders receiving 0.1-3.0 mg/kg showed among the lowest clonal expansion.

This specimen was CD4+ or CD8+ T cells sorted from blood, taken in a trial of the OX40 agonist ivuxolimab. The chain combines TRBV6-5 with TRBJ2-7; 10 bases match TRBD2. The receptor was isolated from an adult with an advanced solid tumor such as melanoma, head and neck, liver or kidney cancer. CDR3 coding DNA: TGTGCCAGCAGCCTAGCGGGGGCGACCTTGGAGCAGTACTTC. Its translation is CASSLAGATLEQYF.